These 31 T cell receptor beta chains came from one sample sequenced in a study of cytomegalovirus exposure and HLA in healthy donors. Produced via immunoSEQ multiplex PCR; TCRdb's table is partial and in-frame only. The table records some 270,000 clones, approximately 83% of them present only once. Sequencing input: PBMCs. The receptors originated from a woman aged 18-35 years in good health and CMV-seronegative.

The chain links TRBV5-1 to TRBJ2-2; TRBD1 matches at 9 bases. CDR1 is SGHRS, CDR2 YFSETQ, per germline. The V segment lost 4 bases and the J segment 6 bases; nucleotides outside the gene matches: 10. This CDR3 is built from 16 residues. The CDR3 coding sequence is TGCGCCAGCAGCGCAACCGGGACAGGGTTCTCCGGGGAGCTGTTTTTT. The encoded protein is CASSATGTGFSGELFF.

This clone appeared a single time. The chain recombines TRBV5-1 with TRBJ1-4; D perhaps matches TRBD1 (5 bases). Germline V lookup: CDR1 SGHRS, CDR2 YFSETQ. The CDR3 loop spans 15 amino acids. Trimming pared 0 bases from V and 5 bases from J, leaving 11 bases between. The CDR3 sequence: CASSLATDYNEKLFF. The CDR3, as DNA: TGCGCCAGCAGCTTGGCGACAGATTACAATGAAAAACTGTTTTTT.

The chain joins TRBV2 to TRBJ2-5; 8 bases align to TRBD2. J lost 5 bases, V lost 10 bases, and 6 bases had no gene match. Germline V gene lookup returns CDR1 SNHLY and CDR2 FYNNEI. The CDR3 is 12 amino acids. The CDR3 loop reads CATRLAIETQYF. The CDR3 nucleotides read TGTGCCACCCGACTAGCGATCGAGACCCAGTACTTC.

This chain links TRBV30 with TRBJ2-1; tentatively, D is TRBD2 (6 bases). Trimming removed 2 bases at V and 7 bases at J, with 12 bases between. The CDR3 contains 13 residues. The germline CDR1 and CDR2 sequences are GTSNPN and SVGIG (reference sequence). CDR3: CAWSKIAANEQFF. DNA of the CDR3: TGTGCCTGGAGTAAGATAGCGGCAAATGAGCAGTTCTTC. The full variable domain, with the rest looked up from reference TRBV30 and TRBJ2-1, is SQTIHQWPATLVQPVGSPLSLECTVEGTSNPNLYWYRQAAGRGLQLLFYSVGIGQISSEVPQNLSASRPQDRQFILSSKKLLLSDSGFYLCAWSKIAANEQFFGPGTRLTVL.

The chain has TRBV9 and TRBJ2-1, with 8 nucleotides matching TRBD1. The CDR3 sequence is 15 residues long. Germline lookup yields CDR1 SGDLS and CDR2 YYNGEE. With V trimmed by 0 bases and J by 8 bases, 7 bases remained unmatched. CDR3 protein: CASSVEAGGKDEQFF. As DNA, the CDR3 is TGTGCCAGCAGCGTAGAGGCAGGGGGCAAGGATGAGCAGTTCTTC.

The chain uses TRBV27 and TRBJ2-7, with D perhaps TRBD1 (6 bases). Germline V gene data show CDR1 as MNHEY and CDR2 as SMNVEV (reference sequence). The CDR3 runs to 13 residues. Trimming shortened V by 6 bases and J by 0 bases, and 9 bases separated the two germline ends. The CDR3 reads CASSRTASYEQYF. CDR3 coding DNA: TGTGCCAGCAGCCGGACAGCCTCCTACGAGCAGTACTTC.

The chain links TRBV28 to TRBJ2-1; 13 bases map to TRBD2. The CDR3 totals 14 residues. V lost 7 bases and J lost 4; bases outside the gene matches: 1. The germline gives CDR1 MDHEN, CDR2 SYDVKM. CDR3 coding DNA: TGTGCCAGCACGACTAGCGGGAGGTACAATGAGCAGTTCTTC. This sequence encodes CASTTSGRYNEQFF.

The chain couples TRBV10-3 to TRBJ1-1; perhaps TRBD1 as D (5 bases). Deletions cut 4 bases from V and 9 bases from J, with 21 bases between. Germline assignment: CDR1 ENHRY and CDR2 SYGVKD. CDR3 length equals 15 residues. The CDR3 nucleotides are TGTGCCATCAGTGGCTATACGACAGAAGGGCTAAAAGCTTTCTTT. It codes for CAISGYTTEGLKAFF.

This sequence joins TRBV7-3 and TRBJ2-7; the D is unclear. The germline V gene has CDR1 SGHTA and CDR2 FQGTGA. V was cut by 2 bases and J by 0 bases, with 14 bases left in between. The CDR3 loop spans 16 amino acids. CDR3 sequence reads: CASSLGHGRNSYEQYF. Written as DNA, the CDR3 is TGTGCCAGCAGCTTAGGCCACGGCAGGAACTCCTACGAGCAGTACTTC.

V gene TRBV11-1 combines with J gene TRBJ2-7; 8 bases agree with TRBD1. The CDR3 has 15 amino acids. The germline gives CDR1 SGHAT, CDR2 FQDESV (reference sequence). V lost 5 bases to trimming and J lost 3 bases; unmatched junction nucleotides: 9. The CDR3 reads CASSPGQGRFYEQYF. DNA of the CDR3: TGTGCCAGCAGCCCCGGACAGGGTAGGTTCTACGAGCAGTACTTC.

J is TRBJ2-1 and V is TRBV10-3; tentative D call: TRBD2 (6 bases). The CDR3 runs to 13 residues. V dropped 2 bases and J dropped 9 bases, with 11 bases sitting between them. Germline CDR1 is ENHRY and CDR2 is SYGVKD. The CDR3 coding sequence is TGTGCCATCAGTGAGACTAGCTTTGTTGAGCAGTTCTTC. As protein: CAISETSFVEQFF.

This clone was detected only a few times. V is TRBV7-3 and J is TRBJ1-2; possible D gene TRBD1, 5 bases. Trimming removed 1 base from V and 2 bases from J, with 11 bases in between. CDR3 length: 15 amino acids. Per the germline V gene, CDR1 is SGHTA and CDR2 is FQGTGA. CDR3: CASSLNGGGNYGYTF. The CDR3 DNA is TGTGCCAGCAGCTTAAATGGTGGGGGGAACTATGGCTACACCTTC.

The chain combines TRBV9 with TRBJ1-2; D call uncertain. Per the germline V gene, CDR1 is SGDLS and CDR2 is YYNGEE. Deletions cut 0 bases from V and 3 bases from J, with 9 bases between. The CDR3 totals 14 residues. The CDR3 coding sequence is TGTGCCAGCAGCGTAGGGGGAGGCTACTATGGCTACACCTTC. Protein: CASSVGGGYYGYTF.

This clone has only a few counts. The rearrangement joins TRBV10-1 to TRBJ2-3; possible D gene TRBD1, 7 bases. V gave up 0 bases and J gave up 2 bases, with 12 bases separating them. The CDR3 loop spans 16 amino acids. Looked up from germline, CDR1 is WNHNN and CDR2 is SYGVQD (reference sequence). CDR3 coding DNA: TGCGCCAGCAGTGAGTCTGCCAGGGGGGACACAGATACGCAGTATTTT. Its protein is CASSESARGDTDTQYF.

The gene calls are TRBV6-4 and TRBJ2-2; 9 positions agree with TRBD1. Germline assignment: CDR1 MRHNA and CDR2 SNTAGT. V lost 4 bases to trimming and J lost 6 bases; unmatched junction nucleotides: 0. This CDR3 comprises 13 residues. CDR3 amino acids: CASSGQGAGELFF. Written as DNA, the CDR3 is TGTGCCAGCAGTGGACAGGGGGCCGGGGAGCTGTTTTTT.

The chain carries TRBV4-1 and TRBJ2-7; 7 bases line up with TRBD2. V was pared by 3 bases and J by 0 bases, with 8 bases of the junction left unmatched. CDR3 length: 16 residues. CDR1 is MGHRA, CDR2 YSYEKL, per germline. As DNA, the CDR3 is TGCGCCAGCAGCCAGATCCTGGGGGAGGGCTCCTACGAGCAGTACTTC. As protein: CASSQILGEGSYEQYF.

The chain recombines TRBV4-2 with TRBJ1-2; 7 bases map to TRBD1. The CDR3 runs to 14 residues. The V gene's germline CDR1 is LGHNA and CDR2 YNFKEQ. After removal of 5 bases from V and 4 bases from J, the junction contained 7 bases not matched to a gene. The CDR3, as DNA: TGTGCCAGCAGCGGAGGGACAGCCTCCTATGGCTACACCTTC. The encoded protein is CASSGGTASYGYTF.

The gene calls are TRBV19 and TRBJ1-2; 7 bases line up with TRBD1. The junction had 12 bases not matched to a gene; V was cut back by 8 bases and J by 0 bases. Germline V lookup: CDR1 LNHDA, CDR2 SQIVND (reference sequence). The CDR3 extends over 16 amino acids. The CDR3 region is CASDRSGQVTNYGYTF. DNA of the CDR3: TGTGCCAGTGACCGGAGTGGACAGGTGACTAACTATGGCTACACCTTC.

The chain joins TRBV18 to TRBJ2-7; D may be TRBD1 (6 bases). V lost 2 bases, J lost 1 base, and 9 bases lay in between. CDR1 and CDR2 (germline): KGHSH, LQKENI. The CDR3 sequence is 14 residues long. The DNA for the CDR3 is TGTGCCAGCTCACCAACACAGGGATCCTACGAGCAGTACTTC. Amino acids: CASSPTQGSYEQYF.

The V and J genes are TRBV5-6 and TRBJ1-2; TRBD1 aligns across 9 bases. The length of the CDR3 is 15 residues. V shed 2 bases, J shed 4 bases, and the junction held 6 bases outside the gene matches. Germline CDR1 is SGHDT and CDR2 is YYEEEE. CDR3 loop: CASSFLGQGTYGYTF. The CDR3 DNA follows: TGTGCCAGCAGCTTCCTAGGACAGGGGACCTATGGCTACACCTTC. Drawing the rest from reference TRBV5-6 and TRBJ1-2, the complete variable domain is DAGVTQSPTHLIKTRGQQVTLRCSPKSGHDTVSWYQQALGQGPQFIFQYYEEEERQRGNFPDRFSGHQFPNYSSELNVNALLLGDSALYLCASSFLGQGTYGYTFGSGTRLTVV.

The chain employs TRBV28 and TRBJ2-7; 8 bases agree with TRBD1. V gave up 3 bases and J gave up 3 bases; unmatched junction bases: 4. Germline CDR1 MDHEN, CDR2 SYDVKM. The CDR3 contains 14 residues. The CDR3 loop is CASSFIGQGYEQYF. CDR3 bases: TGTGCCAGCAGTTTTATTGGACAGGGCTACGAGCAGTACTTC.

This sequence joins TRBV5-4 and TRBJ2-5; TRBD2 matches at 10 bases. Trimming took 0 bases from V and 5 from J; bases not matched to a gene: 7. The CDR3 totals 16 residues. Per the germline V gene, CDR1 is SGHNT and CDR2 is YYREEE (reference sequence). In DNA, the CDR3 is TGTGCCAGCAGCTTGGTGACAGCGGGGGGGCCGGAGACCCAGTACTTC. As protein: CASSLVTAGGPETQYF.

CDR3 loop: CASSLSATGELFF. Here the CDR3 DNA reads TGTGCCAGCAGCTTATCAGCGACTGGGGAGCTGTTTTTT. V gene TRBV7-2 combines with J gene TRBJ2-2, with D uncertain. The germline CDR1 and CDR2 sequences are SGHTA and FQGNSA. With 2 bases removed from V and 8 bases from J, the gap between germline ends came to 9 bases. The CDR3 covers 13 residues.

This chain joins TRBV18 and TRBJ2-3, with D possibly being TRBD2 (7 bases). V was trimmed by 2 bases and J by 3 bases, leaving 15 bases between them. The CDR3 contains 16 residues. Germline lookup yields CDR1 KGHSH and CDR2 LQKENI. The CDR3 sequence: CASSPKQGGGTDTQYF. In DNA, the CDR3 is TGTGCCAGCTCACCAAAGCAGGGAGGGGGAACAGATACGCAGTATTTT.

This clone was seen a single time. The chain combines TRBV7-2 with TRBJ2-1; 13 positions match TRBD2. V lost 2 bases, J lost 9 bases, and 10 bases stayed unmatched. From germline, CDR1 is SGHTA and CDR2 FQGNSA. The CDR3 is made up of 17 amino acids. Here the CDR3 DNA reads TGTGCCAGCAGCTTAACACTAGCGGGAGGGCCAAGGGGTGAGCAGTTCTTC. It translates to CASSLTLAGGPRGEQFF.

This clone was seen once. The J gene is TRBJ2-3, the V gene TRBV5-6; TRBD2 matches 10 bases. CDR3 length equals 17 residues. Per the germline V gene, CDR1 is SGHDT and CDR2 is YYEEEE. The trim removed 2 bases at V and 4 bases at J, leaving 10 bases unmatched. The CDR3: CASSFHPSGSEADTQYF. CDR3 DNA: TGTGCCAGCAGCTTTCATCCTAGCGGGAGCGAAGCAGATACGCAGTATTTT.

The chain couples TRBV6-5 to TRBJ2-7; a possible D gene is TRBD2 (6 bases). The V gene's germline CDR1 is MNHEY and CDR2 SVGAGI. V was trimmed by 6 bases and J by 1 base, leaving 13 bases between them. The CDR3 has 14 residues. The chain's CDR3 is CASSSGLLSYEQYF. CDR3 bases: TGTGCCAGCAGCTCGGGACTGCTATCCTACGAGCAGTACTTC.

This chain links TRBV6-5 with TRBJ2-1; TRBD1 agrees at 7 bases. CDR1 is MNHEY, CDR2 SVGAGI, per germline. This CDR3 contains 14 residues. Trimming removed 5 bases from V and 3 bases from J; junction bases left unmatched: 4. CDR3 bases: TGTGCCAGCAGTCCCGGACAGGACTACAATGAGCAGTTCTTC. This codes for CASSPGQDYNEQFF.

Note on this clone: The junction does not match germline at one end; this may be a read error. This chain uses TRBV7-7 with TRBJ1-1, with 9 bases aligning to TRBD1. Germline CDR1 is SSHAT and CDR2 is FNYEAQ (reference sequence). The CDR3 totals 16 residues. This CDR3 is CASSLAHTGGHHGAFF. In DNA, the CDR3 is TGTGCTAGCAGCTTAGCGCATACAGGGGGCCATCACGGAGCTTTCTTT.

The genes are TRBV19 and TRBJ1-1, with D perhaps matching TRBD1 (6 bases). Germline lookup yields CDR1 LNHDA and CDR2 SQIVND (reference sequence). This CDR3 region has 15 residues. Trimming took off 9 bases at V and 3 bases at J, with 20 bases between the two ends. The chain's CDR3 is CASLRGGLRDTEAFF. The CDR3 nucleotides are TGTGCCAGCCTCAGGGGTGGGCTGAGGGACACTGAAGCTTTCTTT.

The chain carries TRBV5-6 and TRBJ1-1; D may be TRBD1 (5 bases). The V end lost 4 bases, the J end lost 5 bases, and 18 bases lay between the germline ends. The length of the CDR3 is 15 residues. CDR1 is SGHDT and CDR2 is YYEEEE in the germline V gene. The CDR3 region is CASSPRQGLETEAFF. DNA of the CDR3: TGTGCCAGCAGCCCCCGCCAGGGTTTGGAGACTGAAGCTTTCTTT.